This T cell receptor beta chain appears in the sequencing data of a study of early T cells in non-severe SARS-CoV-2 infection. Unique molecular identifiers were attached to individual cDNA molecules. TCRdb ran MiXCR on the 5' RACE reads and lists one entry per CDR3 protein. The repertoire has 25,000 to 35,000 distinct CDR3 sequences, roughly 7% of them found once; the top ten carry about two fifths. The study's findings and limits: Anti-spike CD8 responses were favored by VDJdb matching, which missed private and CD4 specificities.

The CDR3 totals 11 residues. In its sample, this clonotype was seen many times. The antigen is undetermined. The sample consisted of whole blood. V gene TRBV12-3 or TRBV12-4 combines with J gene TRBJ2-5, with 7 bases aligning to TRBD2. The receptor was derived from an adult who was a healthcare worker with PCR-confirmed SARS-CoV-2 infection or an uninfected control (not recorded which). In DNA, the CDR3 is TGTGTGAGCGGGAAAGGAGAGACCCAGTACTTC. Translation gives CVSGKGETQYF.